A selection of T cell receptor beta chains follows, all from one sample in a study of identical twins' blood T cells. TCRdb called the 5' RACE reads again in MiXCR, with one record for every CDR3 protein. The sample lists fewer than 450,000 distinct CDR3 sequences, 28% occurring once. Material: PBMCs. The receptors derive from a woman aged 18-50 years in good health. The CDR3 runs from the conserved cysteine through the conserved F or W. Fields, in order: clone size, J gene, D gene, V gene, CDR3 protein, CDR3 DNA. D genes are given only for firm matches. Clone sizes are given selectively: once, few, many, or a class where the clone is expanded.

>many|TRBJ1-1|NA|TRBV2
CASSGGRGEVSEAFF
TGTGCCAGCAGTGGGGGACGGGGCGAAGTCTCTGAAGCTTTCTTT
>NA|TRBJ1-1|TRBD1|TRBV29-1
CGVRAGGPNTEAFF
TGCGGCGTTCGGGCAGGGGGTCCGAACACTGAAGCTTTCTTT
>few|TRBJ1-2|NA|TRBV29-1
CSVGEVQGHGYTF
TGCAGCGTTGGCGAGGTGCAGGGACATGGCTACACCTTC
>few|TRBJ1-2|NA|TRBV6-2/TRBV6-3
CASSPRSLGYTF
TGTGCCAGCAGCCCCAGGTCTCTCGGCTACACCTTC
>NA|TRBJ1-2|TRBD1|TRBV7-2
CAGSSRDRGYYGYTF
TGTGCCGGCAGCTCTCGGGACAGGGGATACTATGGCTACACCTTC
>NA|TRBJ2-1|NA|TRBV7-2
CASSHGQYNEQFF
TGTGCCAGCAGCCATGGACAGTACAATGAGCAGTTCTTC
>NA|TRBJ2-1|NA|TRBV5-6
CASSWRNEQFF
TGTGCCAGCAGCTGGCGCAATGAGCAGTTCTTC
>NA|TRBJ2-3|TRBD2|TRBV6-4
CAGSVVAGADTQYF
TGTGCCGGCAGTGTGGTAGCGGGGGCAGATACGCAGTATTTT
>few|TRBJ2-2|NA|TRBV19
CASSGSTSPTGELFF
TGTGCCAGTAGTGGGAGCACCTCTCCCACGGGGGAGCTGTTTTTT
>NA|TRBJ1-5|NA|TRBV4-1
CARSQAPRQPQHF
TGCGCCAGGAGCCAAGCCCCCAGGCAGCCCCAGCATTTT
>few|TRBJ1-1|TRBD1|TRBV10-1
CASSANRGRKGRTEAFF
TGCGCCAGCAGCGCTAACAGGGGGCGCAAGGGGAGGACTGAAGCTTTCTTT
>NA|TRBJ1-1|NA|TRBV15
CATLMGGSNTEAFF
TGTGCCACCCTCATGGGGGGGTCGAACACTGAAGCTTTCTTT
>few|TRBJ2-7|NA|TRBV5-1
CASSLESWNEQYF
TGCGCCAGCAGCTTGGAGTCTTGGAACGAGCAGTACTTC
>few|TRBJ2-3|NA|TRBV9
CASSVEGRSRTDTQYF
TGTGCCAGCAGCGTAGAGGGAAGATCTAGAACAGATACGCAGTATTTT
>once|TRBJ1-2|TRBD1|TRBV10-2
CASSEGTAPFYGYTF
TGCGCCAGCAGTGAAGGGACAGCTCCTTTCTATGGCTACACCTTC
>few|TRBJ2-3|NA|TRBV7-9
CASSLDGPTQYF
TGTGCCAGCAGCTTAGACGGGCCTACGCAGTATTTT
>few|TRBJ1-1|NA|TRBV27
CASKRSPNTEAFF
TGTGCCAGCAAACGGTCGCCGAACACTGAAGCTTTCTTT